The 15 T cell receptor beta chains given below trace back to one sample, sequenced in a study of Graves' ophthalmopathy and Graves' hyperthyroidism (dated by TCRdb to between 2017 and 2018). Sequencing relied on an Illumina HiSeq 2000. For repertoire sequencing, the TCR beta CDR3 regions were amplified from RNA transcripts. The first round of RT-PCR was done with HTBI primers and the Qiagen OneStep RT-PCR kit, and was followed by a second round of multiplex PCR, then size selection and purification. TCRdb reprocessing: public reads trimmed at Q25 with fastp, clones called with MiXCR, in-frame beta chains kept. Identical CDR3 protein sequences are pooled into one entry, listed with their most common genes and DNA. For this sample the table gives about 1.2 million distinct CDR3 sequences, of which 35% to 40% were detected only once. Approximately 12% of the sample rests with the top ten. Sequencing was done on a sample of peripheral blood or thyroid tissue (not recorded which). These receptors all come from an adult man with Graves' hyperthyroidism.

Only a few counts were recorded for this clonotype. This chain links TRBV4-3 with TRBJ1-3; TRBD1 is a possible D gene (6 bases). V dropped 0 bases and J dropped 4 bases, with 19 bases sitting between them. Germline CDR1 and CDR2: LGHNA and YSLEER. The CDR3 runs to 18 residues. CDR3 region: CASSQDSLGPGAGNTIYF. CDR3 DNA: TGCGCCAGCAGCCAAGATAGCTTAGGTCCAGGGGCAGGAAACACCATATATTTT.

The CDR3 here is CATSRGQGSPLHF. As DNA, the CDR3 is TGTGCCACCAGCAGAGGACAGGGATCACCCCTCCACTTT. The chain is built from TRBV15 and TRBJ1-6; 7 bases align to TRBD1. This CDR3 spans 13 amino acids. Trimming at V came to 1 base and at J to 10 bases, leaving 1 base not matched to a gene. CDR1 and CDR2 from the germline V gene are LNHNV and YYDKDF (reference sequence).

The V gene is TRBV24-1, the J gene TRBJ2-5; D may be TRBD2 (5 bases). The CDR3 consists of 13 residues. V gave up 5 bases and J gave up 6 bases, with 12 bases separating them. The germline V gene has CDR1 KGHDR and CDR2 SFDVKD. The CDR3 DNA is TGTGCCACCAGTGCTAGCCGAGGCCAGACCCAGTACTTC. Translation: CATSASRGQTQYF.

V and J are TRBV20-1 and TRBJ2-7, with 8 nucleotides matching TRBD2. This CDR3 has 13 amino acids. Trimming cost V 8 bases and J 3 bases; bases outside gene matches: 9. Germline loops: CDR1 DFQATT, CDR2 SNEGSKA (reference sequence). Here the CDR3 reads CSSGGVGSYEQYF. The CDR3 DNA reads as TGCAGTTCCGGGGGGGTGGGGAGCTACGAGCAGTACTTC.

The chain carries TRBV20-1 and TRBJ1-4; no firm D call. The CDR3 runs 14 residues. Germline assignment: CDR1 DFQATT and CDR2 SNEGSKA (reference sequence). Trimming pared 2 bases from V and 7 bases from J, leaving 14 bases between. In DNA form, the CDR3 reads TGCAGTGCTAGATTAGTCAAAAGCGGTGAAAAACTGTTTTTT. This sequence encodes CSARLVKSGEKLFF.

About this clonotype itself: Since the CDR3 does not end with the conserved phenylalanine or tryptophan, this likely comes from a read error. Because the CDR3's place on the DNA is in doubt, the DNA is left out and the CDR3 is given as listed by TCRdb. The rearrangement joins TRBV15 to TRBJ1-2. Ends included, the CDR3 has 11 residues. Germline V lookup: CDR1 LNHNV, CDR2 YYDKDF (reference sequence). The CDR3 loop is CATSRDPGISY.

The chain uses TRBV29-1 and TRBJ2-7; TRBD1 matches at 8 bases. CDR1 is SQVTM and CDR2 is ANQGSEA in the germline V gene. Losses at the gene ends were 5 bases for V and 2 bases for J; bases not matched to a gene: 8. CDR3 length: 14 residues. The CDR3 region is CSVSFGTGTYEQYF. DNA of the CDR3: TGCAGCGTTTCGTTCGGGACAGGCACCTACGAGCAGTACTTC.

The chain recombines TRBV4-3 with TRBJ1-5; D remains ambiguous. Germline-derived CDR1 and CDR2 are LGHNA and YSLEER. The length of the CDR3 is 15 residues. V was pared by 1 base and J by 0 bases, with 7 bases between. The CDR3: CASSQVASSNQPQHF. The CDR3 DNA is TGCGCCAGCAGCCAAGTCGCCTCTAGCAATCAGCCCCAGCATTTT.

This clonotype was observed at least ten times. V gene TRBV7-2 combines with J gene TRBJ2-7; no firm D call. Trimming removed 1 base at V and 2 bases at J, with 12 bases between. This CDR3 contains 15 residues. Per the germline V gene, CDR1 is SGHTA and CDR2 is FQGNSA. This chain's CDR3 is CASSLEYGRAYEQYF. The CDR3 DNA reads TGTGCCAGCAGCTTAGAGTACGGCAGAGCCTACGAGCAGTACTTC. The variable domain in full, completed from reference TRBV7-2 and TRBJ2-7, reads GAGVSQSPSNKVTEKGKDVELRCDPISGHTALYWYRQSLGQGLEFLIYFQGNSAPDKSGLPSDRFSAERTGGSVSTLTIQRTQQEDSAVYLCASSLEYGRAYEQYFGPGTRLTVT.

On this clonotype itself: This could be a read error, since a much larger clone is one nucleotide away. The CDR3 reads CSVVQGAPGYTF. The CDR3 bases are TGCAGCGTTGTACAGGGGGCCCCTGGCTACACCTTC. The gene calls are TRBV29-1 and TRBJ1-2; the match to TRBD1 covers 9 bases. The CDR3 length is 12 residues. Trimming cost V 4 bases and J 7 bases; bases outside gene matches: 4. CDR1 SQVTM and CDR2 ANQGSEA come from the germline V gene.

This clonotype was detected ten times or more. CDR3 amino acids: CASSLESAASGNTIYF. In DNA form, the CDR3 reads TGCGCCAGCAGCTTGGAATCCGCAGCCTCTGGAAACACCATATATTTT. V usage is TRBV5-1 and J usage is TRBJ1-3, with D unclear. The CDR3 length is 16 residues. The V end lost 0 bases, the J end lost 0 bases, and 10 bases lay between the germline ends. The germline CDR1 and CDR2 sequences are SGHRS and YFSETQ.

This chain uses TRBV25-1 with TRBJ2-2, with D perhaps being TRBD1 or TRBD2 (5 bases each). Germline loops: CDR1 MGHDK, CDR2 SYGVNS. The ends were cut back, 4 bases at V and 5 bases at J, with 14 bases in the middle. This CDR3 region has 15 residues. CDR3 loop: CASSADWKGTGELFF. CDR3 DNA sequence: TGTGCCAGCAGTGCGGACTGGAAGGGGACCGGGGAGCTGTTTTTT.

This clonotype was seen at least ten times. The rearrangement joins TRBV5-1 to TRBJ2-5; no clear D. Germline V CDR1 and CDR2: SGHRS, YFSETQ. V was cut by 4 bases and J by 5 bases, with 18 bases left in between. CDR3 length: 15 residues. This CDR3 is CASSPDGRRTETQYF. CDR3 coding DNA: TGCGCCAGCAGCCCGGACGGACGGCGGACGGAGACCCAGTACTTC.

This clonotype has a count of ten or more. CDR3: CAIRPADHSNTEAFF. CDR3 in DNA: TGTGCCATCAGACCCGCCGATCACTCGAACACTGAAGCTTTCTTT. The chain joins TRBV10-3 to TRBJ1-1; D is uncertain. Germline-derived CDR1 and CDR2 are ENHRY and SYGVKD. This CDR3 has 15 residues. V was pared by 6 bases and J by 1 base, with 15 bases between.

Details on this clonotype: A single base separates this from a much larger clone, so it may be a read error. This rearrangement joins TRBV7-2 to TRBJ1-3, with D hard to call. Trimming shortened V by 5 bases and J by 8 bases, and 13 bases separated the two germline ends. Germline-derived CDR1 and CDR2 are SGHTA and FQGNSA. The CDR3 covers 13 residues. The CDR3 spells CASSRFNGDTIYF. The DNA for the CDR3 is TGTGCCAGCAGCCGGTTTAACGGAGACACCATATATTTT.